This T cell receptor (beta chain) was recovered during a study of neurological immune-mediated disorders. This clonotype was counted ten times or more. PBMCs stored at -80 C, numbering 2 million, were the origin of the unsorted libraries. The cDNA came from 5'RACE with 10-nucleotide random UMIs. Each CDR3 protein is one row after TCRdb ran MiXCR on the 5' RACE reads. Counted here are 85,000 to 100,000 distinct CDR3 sequences, approximately 3.3% occurring once; the ten biggest clones make up 5.5% to 6.5%. CDR1 DFQATT and CDR2 SNEGSKA come from the germline V gene (reference sequence). CDR3 size: 13 residues. Trimming pared 4 bases from V and 1 base from J, leaving 8 bases between.

The sample was PBMCs. The V and J genes are TRBV20-1 and TRBJ1-5; D remains ambiguous. The receptor's source is a woman aged 18-35 years with multiple sclerosis. The CDR3 sequence: CSATQGSNQPQHF. The CDR3 DNA reads as TGCAGTGCTACTCAAGGGAGCAATCAGCCCCAGCATTTT.